Listed here are 10 T cell receptor beta chains from one sample, sequenced in a study of beta chain features in type 1 diabetes. Investigators reverse transcribed all isolated RNA, so they sequenced expressed TCRB transcripts. The repertoire was sequenced with immunoSEQ multiplex PCR; TCRdb's copy has only in-frame clones and lacks some. The sample has 160,000 or so clones, roughly 9% seen once. Regarding the study as a whole: TCRB CDR3s were moderately but significantly shorter in Type 1 diabetes patients in all four CD4+ subsets.

The antigens for these receptors are not known. Sequencing was carried out using central memory CD4+ T cells from blood. The source is a woman younger than 45 with type 1 diabetes.

This clone has a handful of counts. V and J are TRBV18 and TRBJ2-3; 14 bases map to TRBD2. V was clipped by 4 bases and J by 7 bases; unmatched bases: 4. Germline V lookup: CDR1 KGHSH, CDR2 LQKENI. This CDR3 contains 15 residues. The CDR3 sequence: CASSRGLAGENTQYF. As DNA, the CDR3 is TGTGCCAGCTCACGGGGACTAGCGGGAGAAAATACGCAGTATTTT. Based on the CDR3 plus reference TRBV18 and TRBJ2-3, the full variable domain is NAGVMQNPRHLVRRRGQEARLRCSPMKGHSHVYWYRQLPEEGLKFMVYLQKENIIDESGMPKERFSAEFPKEGPSILRIQQVVRGDSAAYFCASSRGLAGENTQYFGPGTRLTVL.

The chain combines TRBV14 with TRBJ2-1; D ambiguous. Looked up from germline, CDR1 is SGHDN and CDR2 is FVKESK. This CDR3 has 16 residues. Trimming shortened V by 6 bases and J by 0 bases, and 15 bases separated the two germline ends. CDR3 residues: CASRPFGGSSYNEQFF. The DNA of the CDR3 is TGTGCCAGCAGACCGTTCGGCGGTAGCTCCTACAATGAGCAGTTCTTC.

Written as DNA, the CDR3 is TGCGCCAGCAGCTTGGAGTTCCAGGGGCCTGGGGCCAACGTCCTGACTTTC. This encodes CASSLEFQGPGANVLTF. The rearrangement links TRBV5-1 to TRBJ2-6, with D tentatively TRBD1 (6 bases). The germline V and J ends were trimmed by 0 bases and 2 bases, with 12 bases remaining between them. The germline gives CDR1 SGHRS, CDR2 YFSETQ. The CDR3 sequence is 17 residues long.

A few counts support this clone. V is TRBV2 and J is TRBJ2-1, with TRBD2 matching over 11 bases. Germline CDR1 is SNHLY and CDR2 is FYNNEI. The CDR3 loop spans 15 amino acids. After removal of 6 bases from V and 5 bases from J, the junction contained 6 bases not matched to a gene. The CDR3 loop is CASRALAGVDNEQFF. The DNA for the CDR3 is TGTGCCAGCAGGGCACTAGCGGGAGTCGACAATGAGCAGTTCTTC.

The gene calls are TRBV18 and TRBJ2-1; 8 bases line up with TRBD2. CDR1 and CDR2 (germline): KGHSH, LQKENI. CDR3 length equals 16 residues. The J segment lost 2 bases and the V segment lost 3 bases, leaving 6 bases of the junction unmatched. CDR3: CASSPSSGTAYNEQFF. For the CDR3, the DNA is TGTGCCAGCTCACCGAGTAGCGGGACCGCCTACAATGAGCAGTTCTTC.

This clone was counted only a few times. The chain uses TRBV9 and TRBJ1-3; no firm D call. V dropped 0 bases and J dropped 0 bases, with 13 bases sitting between them. Germline values: CDR1 SGDLS, CDR2 YYNGEE. This CDR3 contains 17 residues. The CDR3 coding sequence is TGTGCCAGCAGCGTAGGGGCGGGCGTCAACTCTGGAAACACCATATATTTT. Translation: CASSVGAGVNSGNTIYF.

The rearrangement uses TRBV2 and TRBJ2-7; TRBD1 might be the D (7 bases). The germline V gene encodes CDR1 SNHLY and CDR2 FYNNEI. Trimming stripped 7 bases from V and 5 bases from J, with 12 bases between. This CDR3 contains 12 residues. CDR3 sequence (DNA): TGTGCCAGCATTCAGGGGGGACACGAGCAGTACTTC. Encoded protein: CASIQGGHEQYF. Complete variable domain (other parts from reference TRBV2 and TRBJ2-7): EPEVTQTPSHQVTQMGQEVILRCVPISNHLYFYWYRQILGQKVEFLVSFYNNEISEKSEIFDDQFSVERPDGSNFTLKIRSTKLEDSAMYFCASIQGGHEQYFGPGTRLTVT.

The rearrangement links TRBV2 to TRBJ2-5, with 7 bases lining up with TRBD2. V was pared by 4 bases and J by 5 bases, with 10 bases of the junction left unmatched. In germline, CDR1 is SNHLY, CDR2 FYNNEI. This CDR3 has 15 residues. The CDR3: CASSVLSGREETQYF. The CDR3 DNA reads TGTGCCAGCAGTGTTTTGTCAGGGAGGGAGGAGACCCAGTACTTC.

Concerning this clone: This CDR3 is also generated by other DNA sequences in the sample. This rearrangement joins TRBV7-9 to TRBJ2-7; D gene unclear. Germline values: CDR1 SEHNR, CDR2 FQNEAQ (reference sequence). Trimming stripped 5 bases from V and 2 bases from J, with 4 bases between. The CDR3 runs to 11 residues. CDR3 in DNA: TGTGCCAGCAGCCGTACCTACGAGCAGTACTTC. Encoded protein: CASSRTYEQYF.

This clone showed up just a few times. The V gene is TRBV2, the J gene TRBJ2-7; TRBD1 might be the D (6 bases). CDR3 length: 14 amino acids. Per the germline V gene, CDR1 is SNHLY and CDR2 is FYNNEI. Trimming took off 4 bases at V and 1 base at J, with 11 bases between the two ends. The CDR3 nucleotides read TGTGCCAGCAGTGTGCAGGGGTCTTCCTACGAGCAGTACTTC. Protein: CASSVQGSSYEQYF.